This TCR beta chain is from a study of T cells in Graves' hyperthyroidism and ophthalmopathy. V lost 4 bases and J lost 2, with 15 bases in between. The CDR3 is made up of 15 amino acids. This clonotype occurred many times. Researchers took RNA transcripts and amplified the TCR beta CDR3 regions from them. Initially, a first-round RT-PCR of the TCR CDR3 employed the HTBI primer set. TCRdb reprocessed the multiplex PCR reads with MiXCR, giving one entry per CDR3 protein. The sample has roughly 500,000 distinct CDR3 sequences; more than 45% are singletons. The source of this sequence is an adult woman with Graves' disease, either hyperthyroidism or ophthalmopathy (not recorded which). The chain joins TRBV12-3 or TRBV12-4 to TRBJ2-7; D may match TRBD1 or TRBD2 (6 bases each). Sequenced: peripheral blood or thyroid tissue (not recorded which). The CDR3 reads CASSSQGGTTYEQYF. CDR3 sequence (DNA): TGTGCCAGCAGTTCGCAAGGGGGGACAACCTACGAGCAGTACTTC.